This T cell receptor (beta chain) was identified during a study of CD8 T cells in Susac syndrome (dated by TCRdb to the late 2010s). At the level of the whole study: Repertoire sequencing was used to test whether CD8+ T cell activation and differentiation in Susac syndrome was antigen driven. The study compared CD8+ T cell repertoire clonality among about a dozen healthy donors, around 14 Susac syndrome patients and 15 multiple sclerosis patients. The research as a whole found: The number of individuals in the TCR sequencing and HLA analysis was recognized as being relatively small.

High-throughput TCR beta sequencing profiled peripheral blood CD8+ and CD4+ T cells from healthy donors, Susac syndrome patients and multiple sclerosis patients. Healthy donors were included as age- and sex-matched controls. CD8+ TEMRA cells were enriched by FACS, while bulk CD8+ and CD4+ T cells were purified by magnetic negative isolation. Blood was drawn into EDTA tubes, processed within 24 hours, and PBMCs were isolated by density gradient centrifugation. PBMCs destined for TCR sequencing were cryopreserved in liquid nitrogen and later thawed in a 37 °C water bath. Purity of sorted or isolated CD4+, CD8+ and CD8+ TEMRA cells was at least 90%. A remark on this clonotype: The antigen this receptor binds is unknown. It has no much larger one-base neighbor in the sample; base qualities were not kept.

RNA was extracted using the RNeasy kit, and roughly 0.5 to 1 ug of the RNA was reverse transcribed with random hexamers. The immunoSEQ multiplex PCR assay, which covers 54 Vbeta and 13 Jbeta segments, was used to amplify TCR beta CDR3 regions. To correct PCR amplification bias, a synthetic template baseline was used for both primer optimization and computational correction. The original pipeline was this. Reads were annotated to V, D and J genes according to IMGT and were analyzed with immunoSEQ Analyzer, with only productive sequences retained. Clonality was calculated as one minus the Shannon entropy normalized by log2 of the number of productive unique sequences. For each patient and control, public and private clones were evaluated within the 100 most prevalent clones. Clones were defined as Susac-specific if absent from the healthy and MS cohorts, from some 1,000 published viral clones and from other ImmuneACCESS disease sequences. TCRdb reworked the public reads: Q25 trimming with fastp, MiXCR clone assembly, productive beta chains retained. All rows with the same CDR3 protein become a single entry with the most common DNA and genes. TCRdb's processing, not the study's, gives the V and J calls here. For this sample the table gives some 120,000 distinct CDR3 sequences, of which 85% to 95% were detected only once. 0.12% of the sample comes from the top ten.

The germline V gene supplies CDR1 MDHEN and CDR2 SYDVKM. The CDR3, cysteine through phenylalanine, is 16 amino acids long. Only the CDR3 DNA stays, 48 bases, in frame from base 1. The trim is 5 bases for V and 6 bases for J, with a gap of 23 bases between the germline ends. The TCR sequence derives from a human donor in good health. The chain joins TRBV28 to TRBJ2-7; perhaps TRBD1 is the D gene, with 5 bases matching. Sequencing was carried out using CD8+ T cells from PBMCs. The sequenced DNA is TGTGCCAGCAGTCCCAAACCCCCCCACACAGGAAGCGAGCAGTACTTC. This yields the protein CASSPKPPHTGSEQYF.